What follows are 12 T cell receptor beta chains derived from one specimen sequenced in a study of OX40 agonist ivuxolimab in advanced cancers. Clones were read by immunoSEQ multiplex PCR, and TCRdb kept only the in-frame ones, dropping some. The sample has 75,000 to 100,000 clones; 84% are singletons. Sequencing used CD4+ or CD8+ T cells sorted from blood, obtained in a trial of the OX40 agonist ivuxolimab. These receptors were taken from an adult with an advanced solid tumor such as melanoma, head and neck, liver or kidney cancer.

V and J are TRBV6-5 and TRBJ1-3; 9 nucleotides agree with TRBD1. Germline-derived CDR1 and CDR2 are MNHEY and SVGAGI. This CDR3 contains 15 residues. After removal of 6 bases from V and 3 bases from J, the junction contained 6 bases not matched to a gene. CDR3: CASSRTGVGGNTIYF. CDR3 in DNA: TGTGCCAGCAGCCGGACAGGGGTGGGTGGAAACACCATATATTTT.

V and J are TRBV7-7 and TRBJ2-2; weak D call: TRBD1 (6 bases). The length of the CDR3 is 14 residues. Trimming stripped 6 bases from V and 4 bases from J, with 12 bases between. Germline V gives CDR1 SSHAT, CDR2 FNYEAQ (reference sequence). The CDR3: CASRTSGATGELFF. In DNA form, the CDR3 reads TGTGCCAGCAGAACATCAGGGGCCACCGGGGAGCTGTTTTTT.

The gene calls are TRBV21-1 and TRBJ2-7; TRBD1, the table's D call, was not compared with the DNA. TRBV21-1 is deemed a pseudogene. The CDR3 extends over 14 amino acids. Here the CDR3 reads CASSKRDRSYEQYF. Here the CDR3 DNA reads TGTGCCAGCAGCAAAAGGGACAGGTCCTACGAGCAGTACTTC.

This chain links TRBV30 with TRBJ2-7; tentative D call: TRBD1 (6 bases). The V and J ends lost 2 bases and 0 bases respectively, with 11 bases between them. The germline V gene has CDR1 GTSNPN and CDR2 SVGIG (reference sequence). This CDR3 is built from 14 residues. The CDR3 sequence is CAWSRTVISYEQYF. CDR3 nucleotide sequence: TGTGCCTGGAGTAGGACAGTCATCTCCTACGAGCAGTACTTC.

The V gene is TRBV7-2, the J gene TRBJ1-4; 11 positions match TRBD1. The CDR3 loop spans 17 amino acids. Per the germline V gene, CDR1 is SGHTA and CDR2 is FQGNSA. Trimming at V came to 5 bases and at J to 3 bases, leaving 8 bases not matched to a gene. The DNA of the CDR3 is TGTGCCAGCAGCCGGACAGGGGGCAATCGAGCTAATGAAAAACTGTTTTTT. Its protein product is CASSRTGGNRANEKLFF. The full variable domain, in which reference TRBV7-2 and TRBJ1-4 provide the parts outside the CDR3, is GAGVSQSPSNKVTEKGKDVELRCDPISGHTALYWYRQSLGQGLEFLIYFQGNSAPDKSGLPSDRFSAERTGGSVSTLTIQRTQQEDSAVYLCASSRTGGNRANEKLFFGSGTQLSVL.

The rearrangement uses TRBV6-4 and TRBJ2-7; TRBD2 might be the D (7 bases). CDR1 and CDR2 from the germline V gene are MRHNA and SNTAGT. This CDR3 comprises 15 residues. V was pared by 7 bases and J by 6 bases, with 22 bases between. CDR3 in DNA: TGTGCCAGCATTTGTTCCCTCTCTAGGGGGGGCGAGCAGTACGTC. Translated: CASICSLSRGGEQYV.

The J gene is TRBJ1-1, the V gene TRBV6-5, with D possibly being TRBD1 (5 bases). CDR1 and CDR2 from the germline V gene are MNHEY and SVGAGI. V lost 7 bases, J lost 1 base, and 10 bases lay in between. The CDR3 is made up of 13 amino acids. As DNA, the CDR3 is TGTGCCAGCAAGGGGAGGGGGAACACTGAAGCTTTCTTT. Protein sequence: CASKGRGNTEAFF.

This chain links TRBV19 with TRBJ1-1, with D uncertain. The CDR3 length is 13 residues. CDR1 is LNHDA and CDR2 is SQIVND in the germline V gene (reference sequence). The V gene lost 6 bases and the J gene lost 3 bases, with 11 bases spanning the gap. The CDR3 coding sequence is TGTGCCAGTAGGGACGGCGGTTACACTGAAGCTTTCTTT. This sequence encodes CASRDGGYTEAFF.

Notes on this clone: The sample contains more than one DNA sequence encoding this CDR3. The CDR3 sequence: CSVQGTGGTTDTQYF. CDR3 coding DNA: TGCAGCGTCCAAGGGACAGGGGGAACGACAGATACGCAGTATTTT. The chain uses TRBV29-1 and TRBJ2-3, with 11 bases that match TRBD1. This CDR3 comprises 15 residues. Germline CDR1 reads SQVTM; CDR2 reads ANQGSEA. The ends lost 6 bases at V and 3 bases at J; junction bases unmatched: 8.

The rearrangement links TRBV7-9 to TRBJ2-3, with 8 positions matching TRBD1. This CDR3 comprises 13 residues. Per the germline V gene, CDR1 is SEHNR and CDR2 is FQNEAQ (reference sequence). V gave up 5 bases and J gave up 6 bases; unmatched junction bases: 4. Here the CDR3 DNA reads TGTGCCAGCAGCCCCCGACAGGGGGATACGCAGTATTTT. It codes for CASSPRQGDTQYF.

The chain couples TRBV6-5 to TRBJ2-3; perhaps TRBD1 as D (6 bases). Trimming removed 5 bases from V and 1 base from J, with 7 bases in between. This CDR3 is 13 amino acids long. From germline, CDR1 is MNHEY and CDR2 SVGAGI. CDR3 DNA sequence: TGTGCCAGCAGTCGGACAGGCACAGATACGCAGTATTTT. This translates into CASSRTGTDTQYF.

The rearrangement links TRBV18 to TRBJ1-1; D gene unclear. This CDR3 contains 13 residues. The V and J ends lost 3 bases and 6 bases respectively, with 11 bases between them. Germline V gene lookup returns CDR1 KGHSH and CDR2 LQKENI. The CDR3 spells CASSPVGLAEAFF. In DNA form, the CDR3 reads TGTGCCAGCTCACCGGTGGGTTTAGCTGAAGCTTTCTTT.